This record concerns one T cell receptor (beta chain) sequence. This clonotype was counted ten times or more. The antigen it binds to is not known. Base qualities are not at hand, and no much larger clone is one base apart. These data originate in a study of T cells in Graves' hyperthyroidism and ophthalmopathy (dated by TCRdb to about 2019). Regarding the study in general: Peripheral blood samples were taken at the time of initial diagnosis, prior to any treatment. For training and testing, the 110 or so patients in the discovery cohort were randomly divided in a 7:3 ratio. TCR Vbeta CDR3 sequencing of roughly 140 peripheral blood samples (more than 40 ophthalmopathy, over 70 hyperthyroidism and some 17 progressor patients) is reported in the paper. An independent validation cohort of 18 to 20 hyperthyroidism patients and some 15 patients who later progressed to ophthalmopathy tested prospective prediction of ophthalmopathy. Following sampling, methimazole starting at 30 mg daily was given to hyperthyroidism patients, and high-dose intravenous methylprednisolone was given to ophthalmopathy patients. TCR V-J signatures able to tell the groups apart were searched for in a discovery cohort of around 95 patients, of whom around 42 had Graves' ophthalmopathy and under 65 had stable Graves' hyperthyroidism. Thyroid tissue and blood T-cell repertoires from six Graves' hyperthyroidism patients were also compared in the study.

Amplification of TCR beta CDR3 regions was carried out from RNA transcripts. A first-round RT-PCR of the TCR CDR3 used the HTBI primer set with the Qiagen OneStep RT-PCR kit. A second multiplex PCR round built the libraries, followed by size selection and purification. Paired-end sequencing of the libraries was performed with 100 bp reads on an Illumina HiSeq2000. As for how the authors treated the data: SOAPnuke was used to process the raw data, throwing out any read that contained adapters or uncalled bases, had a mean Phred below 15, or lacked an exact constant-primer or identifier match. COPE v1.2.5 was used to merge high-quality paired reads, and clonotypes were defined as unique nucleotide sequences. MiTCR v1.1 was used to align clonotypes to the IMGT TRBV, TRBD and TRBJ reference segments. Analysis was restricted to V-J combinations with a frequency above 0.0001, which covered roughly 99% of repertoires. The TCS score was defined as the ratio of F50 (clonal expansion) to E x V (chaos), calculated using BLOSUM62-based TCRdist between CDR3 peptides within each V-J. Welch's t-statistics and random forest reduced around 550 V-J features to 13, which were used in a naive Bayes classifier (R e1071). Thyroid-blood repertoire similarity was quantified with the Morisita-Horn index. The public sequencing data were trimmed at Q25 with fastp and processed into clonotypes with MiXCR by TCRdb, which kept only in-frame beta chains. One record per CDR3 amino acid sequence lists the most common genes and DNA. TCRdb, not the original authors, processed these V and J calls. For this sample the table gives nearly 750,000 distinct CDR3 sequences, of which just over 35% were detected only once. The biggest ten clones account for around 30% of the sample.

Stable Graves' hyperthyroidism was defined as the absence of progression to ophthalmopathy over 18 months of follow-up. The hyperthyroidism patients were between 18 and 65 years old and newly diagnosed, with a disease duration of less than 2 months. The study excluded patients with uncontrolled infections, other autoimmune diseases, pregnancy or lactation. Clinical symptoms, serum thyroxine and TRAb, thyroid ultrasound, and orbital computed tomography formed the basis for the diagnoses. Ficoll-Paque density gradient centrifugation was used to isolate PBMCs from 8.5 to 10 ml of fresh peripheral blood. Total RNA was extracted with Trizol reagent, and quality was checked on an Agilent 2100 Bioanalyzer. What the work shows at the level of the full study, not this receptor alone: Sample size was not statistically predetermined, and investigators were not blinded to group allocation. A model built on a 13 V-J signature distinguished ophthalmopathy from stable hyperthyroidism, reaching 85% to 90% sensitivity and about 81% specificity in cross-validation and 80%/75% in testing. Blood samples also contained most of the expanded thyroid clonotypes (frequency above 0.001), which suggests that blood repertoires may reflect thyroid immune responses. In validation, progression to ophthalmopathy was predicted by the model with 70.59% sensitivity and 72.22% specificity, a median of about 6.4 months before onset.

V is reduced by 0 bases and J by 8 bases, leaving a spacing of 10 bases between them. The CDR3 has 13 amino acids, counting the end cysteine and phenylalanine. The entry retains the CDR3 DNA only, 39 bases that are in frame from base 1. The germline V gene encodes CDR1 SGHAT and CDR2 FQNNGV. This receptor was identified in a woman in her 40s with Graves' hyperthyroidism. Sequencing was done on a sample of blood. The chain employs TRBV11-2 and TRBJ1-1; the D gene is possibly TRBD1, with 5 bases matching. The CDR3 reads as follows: CASSLEGPQEAFF. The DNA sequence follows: TGTGCCAGCAGCTTAGAGGGGCCGCAGGAAGCTTTCTTT.